The next 21 T cell receptor beta chains were all read from a single sample in a study of memory CD4+ T cells and cytomegalovirus serostatus. Single viable CD3+CD4+CD8-CD45RO+ cells were sorted as the memory CD4+ T cells. TCRdb keeps only in-frame clones here, not all; method: immunoSEQ multiplex PCR. Here the sample spans 50,000 or so clones, around 88% being singletons. Sequenced input: memory CD4+ T cells from blood. The receptors derive from an adult in good health and CMV-seropositive.

The count of this clone is one. This chain uses TRBV6-6 with TRBJ2-2; 10 bases fit TRBD1. V lost 11 bases and J lost 4; bases outside the gene matches: 10. The length of the CDR3 is 15 residues. CDR1 and CDR2 (germline): MNHNY, SVGAGI (reference sequence). CDR3 DNA sequence: TGTGCCTCATCCCCCAGGGACAGGGGCACCGGGGAGCTGTTTTTT. This gives the protein CASSPRDRGTGELFF.

This clone was seen a single time. The V and J genes are TRBV2 and TRBJ2-1, with D possibly being TRBD1 (6 bases). V gave up 4 bases and J gave up 3 bases, with 13 bases separating them. The CDR3 runs 15 residues. The V gene's germline CDR1 is SNHLY and CDR2 FYNNEI. This chain's CDR3 is CASSVGRGSYNEQFF. For the CDR3, the DNA is TGTGCCAGCAGTGTCGGCAGGGGCAGCTACAATGAGCAGTTCTTC.

The J gene is TRBJ1-1, the V gene TRBV5-6, with no clear D. Trimming shortened V by 2 bases and J by 4 bases, and 12 bases separated the two germline ends. This CDR3 region has 14 residues. CDR1 and CDR2 from the germline V gene are SGHDT and YYEEEE. The DNA for the CDR3 is TGTGCCAGCAGCTTCGGATCCGGGCTCACTGAAGCTTTCTTT. Translating it yields CASSFGSGLTEAFF. The complete variable domain, with remaining parts taken from reference TRBV5-6 and TRBJ1-1, reads DAGVTQSPTHLIKTRGQQVTLRCSPKSGHDTVSWYQQALGQGPQFIFQYYEEEERQRGNFPDRFSGHQFPNYSSELNVNALLLGDSALYLCASSFGSGLTEAFFGQGTRLTVV.

This chain joins TRBV2 and TRBJ2-3; D gene ambiguous. Trimming removed 3 bases at V and 0 bases at J, with 10 bases between. This CDR3 region has 15 residues. Germline V CDR1 and CDR2: SNHLY, FYNNEI. For the CDR3, the DNA is TGTGCCAGCAGTGACCGTGCCTTCAGCACAGATACGCAGTATTTT. Residues: CASSDRAFSTDTQYF.

The chain joins TRBV10-3 to TRBJ2-3, with TRBD2 matching over 8 bases. After removal of 3 bases from V and 5 bases from J, the junction contained 4 bases not matched to a gene. The germline V gene encodes CDR1 ENHRY and CDR2 SYGVKD. The CDR3 sequence is 14 residues long. CDR3 DNA sequence: TGTGCCATCAGTGATGAGCGGGAGATAGATACGCAGTATTTT. Translating gives CAISDEREIDTQYF.

This chain joins TRBV29-1 and TRBJ2-3; D might be TRBD1 (5 bases). V gave up 8 bases and J gave up 0 bases, with 15 bases separating them. CDR1 and CDR2 from the germline V gene are SQVTM and ANQGSEA. The CDR3 has 14 residues. CDR3 coding DNA: TGCAGCCTTCGACAGCCTACAAGCACAGATACGCAGTATTTT. Translating it yields CSLRQPTSTDTQYF.

The chain links TRBV4-2 to TRBJ1-5; 11 bases are a match to TRBD1. Trimming cost V 3 bases and J 4 bases; bases outside gene matches: 11. From germline, CDR1 is LGHNA and CDR2 YNFKEQ. This CDR3 is built from 18 residues. CDR3 sequence reads: CASSHTGSWDRGNQPQHF. CDR3 bases: TGTGCCAGCAGCCATACCGGGTCATGGGACAGGGGGAATCAGCCCCAGCATTTT.

J is TRBJ1-2 and V is TRBV4-1, with a weak D call TRBD1 (6 bases). V was cut by 1 base and J by 2 bases, with 11 bases left in between. This CDR3 has 15 residues. Germline V gene lookup returns CDR1 MGHRA and CDR2 YSYEKL. Here the CDR3 reads CASSQGPGQNYGYTF. CDR3 bases: TGCGCCAGCAGCCAAGGTCCAGGACAGAACTATGGCTACACCTTC.

V and J are TRBV5-1 and TRBJ2-6, with TRBD1 identical over 7 bases. The CDR3 runs 17 residues. Germline V CDR1 and CDR2: SGHRS, YFSETQ. With 1 base clipped from V and 3 bases from J, the junction kept 7 bases outside the gene matches. CDR3 coding DNA: TGCGCCAGCAGCTTGAGATCTAGGGGGCTTGGGGCCAACGTCCTGACTTTC. It specifies CASSLRSRGLGANVLTF.

The J gene is TRBJ2-1, the V gene TRBV2, with a possible D match to TRBD2 (5 bases). Trimming took off 6 bases at V and 11 bases at J, with 11 bases between the two ends. The CDR3 covers 11 residues. CDR1 SNHLY and CDR2 FYNNEI come from the germline V gene. CDR3 residues: CASSTGIKQFF. For the CDR3, the DNA is TGTGCCAGCAGCACCGGGATTAAGCAGTTCTTC.

The chain uses TRBV30 and TRBJ2-7; D possibly corresponds to TRBD2 (6 bases). CDR3 length: 13 residues. The V gene's germline CDR1 is GTSNPN and CDR2 SVGIG (reference sequence). V was pared by 5 bases and J by 6 bases, with 17 bases between. The DNA of the CDR3 is TGTGCCTGGGTCCGTGGGGGAGGACGCGAGCAGTACTTC. Protein sequence: CAWVRGGGREQYF.

V usage is TRBV6-5 and J usage is TRBJ2-5, with D tentatively TRBD1 (6 bases). CDR1 is MNHEY, CDR2 SVGAGI, per germline. Trimming shortened V by 10 bases and J by 0 bases, and 9 bases separated the two germline ends. The CDR3 has 12 residues. The DNA of the CDR3 is TGTGCCACCAGGGGCTACCAAGAGACCCAGTACTTC. This codes for CATRGYQETQYF.

The gene calls are TRBV7-2 and TRBJ1-2; D is ambiguous. Trimming pared 0 bases from V and 4 bases from J, leaving 0 bases between. The CDR3 totals 11 residues. Germline V gives CDR1 SGHTA, CDR2 FQGNSA. The DNA of the CDR3 is TGTGCCAGCAGCTTAGCCTATGGCTACACCTTC. Protein product: CASSLAYGYTF.

This clone was detected only once. This chain links TRBV5-1 with TRBJ2-3; maybe TRBD1 (6 bases). The CDR3 has 19 amino acids. The V and J ends lost 4 bases and 0 bases respectively, with 24 bases between them. CDR1 is SGHRS and CDR2 is YFSETQ in the germline V gene. The CDR3 is CASSPLMGARSSSTDTQYF. CDR3 DNA: TGCGCCAGCAGCCCCCTCATGGGGGCGAGGTCATCTAGCACAGATACGCAGTATTTT.

The V and J genes are TRBV7-2 and TRBJ2-2; 8 positions agree with TRBD1. Trimming took 2 bases from V and 4 from J; bases not matched to a gene: 12. This CDR3 spans 18 amino acids. CDR1 is SGHTA, CDR2 FQGNSA, per germline. This CDR3 reads CASSLSWTGRLSTGELFF. CDR3 DNA sequence: TGTGCCAGCAGCTTAAGCTGGACAGGGAGATTATCCACCGGGGAGCTGTTTTTT.

This chain links TRBV2 with TRBJ1-5; D remains unclear. Germline assignment: CDR1 SNHLY and CDR2 FYNNEI. The CDR3 contains 14 residues. V gave up 4 bases and J gave up 8 bases, with 15 bases separating them. The CDR3 DNA reads TGTGCCAGCAGTGGGGAGCGGCAGTTTGAGCCCCAGCATTTT. It specifies CASSGERQFEPQHF.

This chain joins TRBV25-1 and TRBJ2-1; TRBD2 is a possible D gene (7 bases). Germline V gene data show CDR1 as MGHDK and CDR2 as SYGVNS. CDR3 length equals 16 residues. The V end lost 1 base, the J end lost 2 bases, and 12 bases lay between the germline ends. CDR3 residues: CASSEWGGATYNEQFF. In DNA form, the CDR3 reads TGTGCCAGCAGTGAATGGGGGGGGGCCACCTACAATGAGCAGTTCTTC.

The rearrangement links TRBV7-2 to TRBJ1-1; maybe TRBD1 (6 bases). Germline CDR1 SGHTA, CDR2 FQGNSA. CDR3 length: 14 amino acids. The germline V and J ends were trimmed by 5 bases and 8 bases, with 18 bases remaining between them. The CDR3, as DNA: TGTGCCAGCAGCCTATTACAGGGTGGGGGAGAAGCTTTCTTT. It yields the protein CASSLLQGGGEAFF.

This chain links TRBV15 with TRBJ2-7; possible D gene TRBD2, 6 bases. The CDR3 is 16 amino acids. V was shortened by 1 base and J by 0 bases, with 13 bases between the two germline ends. Germline V gene data show CDR1 as LNHNV and CDR2 as YYDKDF (reference sequence). CDR3 DNA sequence: TGTGCCACCAGCAGAGGCCATGGGGGGAGCTCCTACGAGCAGTACTTC. The encoded protein is CATSRGHGGSSYEQYF.

J is TRBJ2-2 and V is TRBV5-1, with 7 positions matching TRBD1. Trimming took 4 bases from V and 9 from J; bases not matched to a gene: 12. The CDR3 has 15 residues. Per the germline V gene, CDR1 is SGHRS and CDR2 is YFSETQ. The CDR3, as DNA: TGCGCCAGCAGCACGACAGGGACGGTAGGCCGGGAGCTGTTTTTT. It translates to CASSTTGTVGRELFF.

The chain combines TRBV6-1 with TRBJ2-5; TRBD2 matches at 9 bases. Germline CDR1 MNHNS, CDR2 SASEGT. Trimming at V came to 6 bases and at J to 5 bases, leaving 7 bases not matched to a gene. This CDR3 comprises 14 residues. The chain's CDR3 is CASSFSGGWETQYF. In DNA form, the CDR3 reads TGTGCCAGCAGCTTTAGCGGGGGCTGGGAGACCCAGTACTTC.